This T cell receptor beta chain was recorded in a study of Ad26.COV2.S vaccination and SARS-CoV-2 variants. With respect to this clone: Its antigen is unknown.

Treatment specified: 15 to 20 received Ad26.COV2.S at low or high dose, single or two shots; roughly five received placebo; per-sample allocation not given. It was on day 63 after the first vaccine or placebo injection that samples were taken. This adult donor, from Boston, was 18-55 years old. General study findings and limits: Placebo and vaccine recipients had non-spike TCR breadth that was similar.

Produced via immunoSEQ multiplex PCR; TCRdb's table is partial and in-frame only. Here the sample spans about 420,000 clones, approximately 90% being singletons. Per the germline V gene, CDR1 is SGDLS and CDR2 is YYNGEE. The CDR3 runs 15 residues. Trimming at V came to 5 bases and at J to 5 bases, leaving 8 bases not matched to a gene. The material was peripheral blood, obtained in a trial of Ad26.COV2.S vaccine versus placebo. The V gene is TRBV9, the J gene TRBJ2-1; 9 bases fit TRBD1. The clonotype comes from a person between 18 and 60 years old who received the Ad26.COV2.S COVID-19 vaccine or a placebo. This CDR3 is CASSAGQGVNNEQFF. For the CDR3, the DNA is TGTGCCAGCAGTGCGGGACAGGGAGTCAACAATGAGCAGTTCTTC.